A single sample gave rise to the 14 T cell receptor beta chains below, sequenced in a study of CD39 and CD103 CD8 tumor-infiltrating T cells. TCRdb's table, derived via immunoSEQ multiplex PCR, lists solely in-frame clones and lacks some. The repertoire consists of around 7,700 clones, with around 66% occurring once and the leading ten covering around three fifths. The specimen was CD8+ T cells sorted from blood. Indicated subset: total memory CD8 T cells (CD45RA-CCR7+/-) from blood or uninvolved lymph node. The receptors were sampled from a human donor with head and neck squamous cell carcinoma.

The gene calls are TRBV11-2 and TRBJ2-7, with 8 nucleotides matching TRBD2. The germline V gene encodes CDR1 SGHAT and CDR2 FQNNGV. This CDR3 contains 13 residues. V was clipped by 3 bases and J by 6 bases; unmatched bases: 4. The CDR3 region is CASSFGTSFEQYF. The CDR3 DNA is TGTGCCAGCAGCTTCGGGACTAGTTTCGAGCAGTACTTC.

The gene calls are TRBV2 and TRBJ2-3; 11 bases align to TRBD2. V lost 9 bases and J lost 2; bases outside the gene matches: 7. This CDR3 spans 15 amino acids. Per germline, CDR1 SNHLY and CDR2 FYNNEI. In DNA form, the CDR3 reads TGTGCCAGGCAAACTAGCGGGGGAAACACAGATACGCAGTATTTT. As protein: CARQTSGGNTDTQYF.

V usage is TRBV4-3 and J usage is TRBJ1-2; no definite D call. The germline V gene encodes CDR1 LGHNA and CDR2 YSLEER. The CDR3 is 14 residues long. V was clipped by 5 bases and J by 6 bases, with 16 bases between them. CDR3 nucleotides: TGCGCCAGCAGCGGTTTAGGACTGGTGGATGGCTACACCTTC. Translation: CASSGLGLVDGYTF.

This chain joins TRBV28 and TRBJ2-1, with 7 positions matching TRBD1. The CDR3 is 17 residues long. J gave up 0 bases and V 5 bases, and 10 bases lay outside the gene matches. Per the germline V gene, CDR1 is MDHEN and CDR2 is SYDVKM. The CDR3, as DNA: TGTGCCAGCAGTCAGCCAACAGGGGAAAGCTCCTACAATGAGCAGTTCTTC. It specifies CASSQPTGESSYNEQFF. Filled out from reference TRBV28 and TRBJ2-1, the complete variable domain reads DVKVTQSSRYLVKRTGEKVFLECVQDMDHENMFWYRQDPGLGLRLIYFSYDVKMKEKGDIPEGYSVSREKKERFSLILESASTNQTSMYLCASSQPTGESSYNEQFFGPGTRLTVL.

The chain has TRBV5-4 and TRBJ2-7; 7 nucleotides line up with TRBD1. This CDR3 is 15 amino acids long. Germline lookup yields CDR1 SGHNT and CDR2 YYREEE (reference sequence). Trimming at V came to 3 bases and at J to 2 bases, leaving 8 bases not matched to a gene. CDR3 in amino acids: CASSSRRGTAYEQYF. The CDR3 DNA reads TGTGCCAGCAGCTCCCGGCGTGGGACAGCCTACGAGCAGTACTTC.

The rearrangement joins TRBV19 to TRBJ1-2, with a tentative D call TRBD1 (6 bases). Trimming pared 4 bases from V and 6 bases from J, leaving 33 bases between. This CDR3 is 20 amino acids long. Germline lookup yields CDR1 LNHDA and CDR2 SQIVND (reference sequence). The CDR3 here is CASSSGPLRQARRNRDGYTF. CDR3 nucleotide sequence: TGTGCCAGTAGTAGTGGACCTCTGAGACAGGCAAGGAGGAATCGCGATGGCTACACCTTC.

The chain couples TRBV28 to TRBJ2-1; 10 bases align to TRBD2. This CDR3 spans 15 amino acids. The junction had 2 bases not matched to a gene; V was cut back by 2 bases and J by 4 bases. The germline V gene has CDR1 MDHEN and CDR2 SYDVKM. The CDR3: CASSLTSGDYNEQFF. DNA of the CDR3: TGTGCCAGCAGTTTAACTAGCGGGGATTACAATGAGCAGTTCTTC.

The gene calls are TRBV5-1 and TRBJ1-2, with 9 bases identical to TRBD1. The length of the CDR3 is 13 residues. J lost 8 bases, V lost 0 bases, and 2 bases had no gene match. Germline CDR1 and CDR2: SGHRS and YFSETQ. DNA for the CDR3: TGCGCCAGCAGCTTGGGGACAGGGGACGGCTACACCTTC. Protein sequence: CASSLGTGDGYTF.

This clone came up a few times. The chain uses TRBV6-1 and TRBJ2-3; 9 nucleotides line up with TRBD1. CDR1 MNHNS and CDR2 SASEGT come from the germline V gene. This CDR3 comprises 15 residues. V shed 7 bases and J 4 bases; nucleotides not matched to a gene: 9. CDR3 nucleotide sequence: TGTGCCAGCAACTATCCGGGACAGGGTCCAGATACGCAGTATTTT. Translation: CASNYPGQGPDTQYF.

V is TRBV4-3 and J is TRBJ1-1, with D maybe TRBD1 (5 bases). Germline V gene sequence: CDR1 LGHNA, CDR2 YSLEER. CDR3 length: 15 residues. Trimming took 5 bases from V and 3 from J, leaving 16 bases between them. As DNA, the CDR3 is TGCGCCAGCAGCGCTCGGGACCAAGGGGACACTGAAGCTTTCTTT. Encoded protein: CASSARDQGDTEAFF.

This clone has a handful of counts. The chain uses TRBV21-1 and TRBJ2-1; the listed D gene, TRBD2, was not tested against the DNA. TRBV21-1 is termed a pseudogene. This CDR3 is 18 amino acids long. CDR3 nucleotide sequence: TGTGCCAGCAGCTCGAATAGCGGGGGAGATTTCTCCTACAATGAGCAGTTCTTC. It encodes CASSSNSGGDFSYNEQFF.

The CDR3 sequence is CASSEMAGGGTDTQYF. CDR3 bases: TGTGCCAGCAGTGAAATGGCGGGGGGCGGCACAGATACGCAGTATTTT. This chain connects TRBV6-1 to TRBJ2-3; TRBD2 matches 8 bases. Germline trimming cut 2 bases from V and 1 base from J; bases unmatched to any gene: 5. CDR3 length: 16 residues. Germline values: CDR1 MNHNS, CDR2 SASEGT.

This sequence joins TRBV15 and TRBJ1-2; D unresolved. V was trimmed by 0 bases and J by 4 bases, leaving 15 bases between them. CDR1 is LNHNV, CDR2 YYDKDF, per germline (reference sequence). The CDR3 extends over 16 amino acids. DNA of the CDR3: TGTGCCACCAGCAGAGATCACGAAACCCCTCTCTATGGCTACACCTTC. It yields the protein CATSRDHETPLYGYTF.

The J gene is TRBJ2-1, the V gene TRBV21-1; the table's D call of TRBD1 was not tested on the DNA. TRBV21-1 is a documented pseudogene. This CDR3 has 11 amino acids. The CDR3 loop is CASKDTPEQFF. The CDR3 nucleotides are TGTGCCAGCAAGGACACTCCTGAGCAGTTCTTC.